These T cell receptor beta chains were read from a single sample in a study of cytomegalovirus exposure and HLA in healthy donors. Sequencing was performed with immunoSEQ multiplex PCR; in TCRdb, only in-frame clones are kept and a portion is missing. The table includes about 120,000 clones, around 66% detected once. Sequencing was performed on PBMCs. Source of these receptors: a woman in her forties in good health and CMV-seropositive. CDR3s include the opening cysteine and the closing phenylalanine or tryptophan. A D gene is named only where the DNA matches it firmly. Expanded clones get a size class; other rows say once, few or many, or leave the size out.

CASSLLTVQETQYF	TGTGCCAGCAGCCTGTTGACAGTTCAAGAGACCCAGTACTTC	.	TRBJ2-5	TRBV7-8	.
CASSLGTAYEQYF	TGTGCCAGCAGTCTCGGGACAGCTTACGAGCAGTACTTC	TRBD1	TRBJ2-7	TRBV27	.
CASSLGTANYGYTF	TGTGCCAGCAGCTTAGGGACAGCTAACTATGGCTACACCTTC	.	TRBJ1-2	TRBV11-2	.
CASTRGPSGGPSGEQYF	TGTGCCAGCACCAGGGGACCTAGCGGGGGCCCATCGGGCGAGCAGTACTTC	TRBD2	TRBJ2-7	TRBV9	few
CASSMGLLYGYTF	TGTGCCAGCAGTATGGGACTTCTCTATGGCTACACCTTC	.	TRBJ1-2	TRBV6-5	.
CASGLSPGQQPQHF	TGTGCTAGTGGTTTGTCTCCGGGACAGCAGCCCCAGCATTTT	TRBD1	TRBJ1-5	TRBV12-5	.
CSVSRRREKLFF	TGCAGCGTTTCCCGGCGGCGGGAAAAACTGTTTTTT	.	TRBJ1-4	TRBV29-1	.
CASTPLAGGPGELFF	TGTGCCAGTACCCCTCTAGCGGGGGGGCCCGGGGAGCTGTTTTTT	TRBD2	TRBJ2-2	TRBV19	.
CAWSVTGTARGYTF	TGTGCCTGGAGCGTAACTGGGACAGCTCGGGGCTACACCTTC	TRBD1	TRBJ1-2	TRBV30	.
CASSPPGLGENEQFF	TGTGCCAGCTCACCACCGGGACTAGGGGAAAATGAGCAGTTCTTC	TRBD2	TRBJ2-1	TRBV18	.
CASTPSAGDEQFF	TGTGCCAGCACCCCCTCGGCGGGGGATGAGCAGTTCTTC	TRBD2	TRBJ2-1	TRBV27	.
CASSLGQANEKLFF	TGTGCCAGCAGCTTAGGTCAGGCGAATGAAAAACTGTTTTTT	.	TRBJ1-4	TRBV7-2	few
CASSFVTRTSYEQYF	TGTGCCAGCAGCTTCGTTACTAGAACCTCCTACGAGCAGTACTTC	.	TRBJ2-7	TRBV11-2	.
CASSLTGVNTEAFF	TGCGCCAGCAGCTTGACCGGTGTGAACACTGAAGCTTTCTTT	.	TRBJ1-1	TRBV5-1	.
CASRHRNEKLFF	TGTGCCAGTCGCCACAGAAATGAAAAACTGTTTTTT	.	TRBJ1-4	TRBV19	few
CASSLSGGYNEQFF	TGCGCCAGCAGCTTGAGCGGAGGATACAATGAGCAGTTCTTC	.	TRBJ2-1	TRBV5-1	.
CASSSKGHLLSNTEAFF	TGTGCCAGCAGTTCAAAGGGACACCTGCTATCGAACACTGAAGCTTTCTTT	.	TRBJ1-1	TRBV27	.
CASSYSAPGELFF	TGTGCCAGCAGTTACTCGGCCCCCGGGGAGCTGTTTTTT	.	TRBJ2-2	TRBV6-6	.
CASSEMAGTGNTIYF	TGCGCCAGCAGTGAGATGGCAGGGACTGGAAACACCATATATTTT	.	TRBJ1-3	TRBV10-2	.
CASRRVADTQYF	TGTGCCAGCAGAAGAGTCGCAGATACGCAGTATTTT	.	TRBJ2-3	TRBV6-1	.
CAIGEQGGNEQFF	TGTGCCATCGGGGAACAGGGGGGGAATGAGCAGTTCTTC	.	TRBJ2-1	TRBV10-3	.
CASSLLEGAYEQYF	TGTGCCAGCAGCTTGTTGGAGGGTGCCTACGAGCAGTACTTC	.	TRBJ2-7	TRBV5-4	few
CASSPLGSSGSSEQFF	TGTGCCAGCAGCCCCTTGGGGTCTAGCGGGAGCTCTGAGCAGTTCTTC	TRBD2	TRBJ2-1	TRBV7-9	.
CASSPPEGLNTGELFF	TGTGCCAGCAGCCCACCGGAGGGTCTGAACACCGGGGAGCTGTTTTTT	.	TRBJ2-2	TRBV7-9	.
CASSGGTSGNYEQYF	TGTGCCAGCAGCGGAGGGACTAGCGGGAACTACGAGCAGTACTTC	TRBD2	TRBJ2-7	TRBV5-6	.
CASSLGGSGTYNEQFF	TGTGCCAGCAGTCTGGGCGGTAGCGGGACTTACAATGAGCAGTTCTTC	TRBD2	TRBJ2-1	TRBV5-4	.
CASSSGTSNTEAFF	TGCGCCAGCAGCTCGGGGACATCGAACACTGAAGCTTTCTTT	.	TRBJ1-1	TRBV5-1	once
CASSLAPGETQYF	TGCGCCAGCAGCTTAGCCCCAGGAGAGACCCAGTACTTC	.	TRBJ2-5	TRBV5-1	.
CASSPRGLSGNTIYF	TGTGCCAGCAGTCCCAGGGGGCTCTCTGGAAACACCATATATTTT	TRBD1	TRBJ1-3	TRBV6-6	.
CASSAGLHYEQYF	TGTGCCAGCAGTGCGGGACTCCACTACGAGCAGTACTTC	.	TRBJ2-7	TRBV6-1	few
CASSQDGASGSTDTQYF	TGCGCCAGCAGCCAAGATGGGGCTAGCGGAAGCACAGATACGCAGTATTTT	TRBD2	TRBJ2-3	TRBV4-1	.
CASSLVVYNGYTF	TGTGCCAGCAGTTTAGTCGTTTATAATGGCTACACCTTC	.	TRBJ1-2	TRBV28	.
CASGLPGTSGTDNEQFF	TGTGCTAGTGGTTTACCTGGGACTAGCGGGACTGACAATGAGCAGTTCTTC	TRBD2	TRBJ2-1	TRBV12-5	.
CASSVAGTGGSEQYF	TGTGCCAGCAGCGTAGCGGGGACAGGGGGCTCCGAGCAGTACTTC	TRBD1	TRBJ2-7	TRBV9	few
CASSQGFWTQAPEQYF	TGCGCCAGCAGCCAGGGTTTTTGGACACAGGCTCCCGAGCAGTACTTC	.	TRBJ2-7	TRBV4-1	.
CASTILTSSYEQYF	TGTGCCAGCACCATTCTGACTAGCAGTTACGAGCAGTACTTC	TRBD2	TRBJ2-7	TRBV5-6	few
CASSLAGVSTGELFF	TGTGCCAGCAGTTTAGCGGGAGTATCAACCGGGGAGCTGTTTTTT	TRBD2	TRBJ2-2	TRBV27	once
CASSSGTEIPTDTQYF	TGCGCCAGCAGCTCAGGGACAGAGATTCCCACAGATACGCAGTATTTT	TRBD1	TRBJ2-3	TRBV5-1	once
CASSERTQETQYF	TGTGCCAGCAGCGAGAGAACTCAAGAGACCCAGTACTTC	.	TRBJ2-5	TRBV5-4	.
CASSYTAGRGYEQYF	TGTGCCAGCAGTTACACAGCGGGACGCGGCTACGAGCAGTACTTC	TRBD2	TRBJ2-7	TRBV6-5	.